This TCR beta chain was identified during a study of T cell clonality in common variable immunodeficiency. Study results and limitations: Shared TCRbeta clones were fewer between CVID subjects than controls.

Many counts were recorded for this clone. What it recognizes is unknown. The read gets to within 3 residues of the CDR3 end, and the germline J gene fills in the rest. Within the sample, other DNA sequences also encode this same CDR3. This CDR3 contains 14 residues. V gave up 4 bases and J gave up 5 bases; unmatched junction bases: 2. The germline CDR1 and CDR2 sequences are LNHDA and SQIVND (reference sequence). Clones were sequenced by immunoSEQ multiplex PCR, and TCRdb holds only the in-frame ones, with some missing. This sample has 50,000 to 70,000 clones, each found more than once. The sequenced sample was peripheral blood mononuclear cells. The chain is built from TRBV19 and TRBJ2-5, with TRBD2 identical over 12 bases. The clonotype was recovered from a person aged 18 to 69 in good health. CDR3: CASSTSGGAETQYF. The sequenced part of the CDR3 DNA is TGTGCCAGTAGTACTAGCGGGGGGGCGGAGACC. The variable domain in full, with the rest retrieved from reference TRBV19 and TRBJ2-5, is DGGITQSPKYLFRKEGQNVTLSCEQNLNHDAMYWYRQDPGQGLRLIYYSQIVNDFQKGDIAEGYSVSREKKESFPLTVTSAQKNPTAFYLCASSTSGGAETQYFGPGTRLLVL.